This TCR beta chain was documented in a study of tumor and adjacent non-tumor tissue in lung cancer. Study overall: On average, productive TCRbeta reads reached about 4.17 million per sample. Study conclusions and caveats: Tumor repertoires had a smaller top 100 clone share than normal lung. Tumor TCR diversity, when higher, was linked to shorter survival.

RNA was extracted from bulk tissue without any cell sorting. V shed 0 bases and J shed 4 bases, with 9 bases lying between them. The CDR3 extends over 14 amino acids. Germline V gene lookup returns CDR1 GTSNPN and CDR2 SVGIG (reference sequence). Points on this clonotype: Its antigen is unknown.

Three rounds of nested PCR, following a modified ARM-PCR protocol, produced the TCRbeta library. TCRdb independently ran MiXCR on the multiplex PCR reads; one entry per CDR3 protein. The table includes approximately 90,000 distinct CDR3 sequences, around three fifths detected once. The sample taken for sequencing was lung tumor tissue. This clonotype was obtained from a man in his sixties or seventies with non-small cell lung cancer. The rearrangement uses TRBV30 and TRBJ2-2; weak D call: TRBD2 (5 bases). CDR3 sequence (DNA): TGTGCCTGGAGTGTCGTAGCGATCACCGGGGAGCTGTTTTTT. Protein product: CAWSVVAITGELFF.